These 20 T cell receptor beta chains share one sample of origin, sequenced in a study of T-cell reconstitution after alpha-beta-depleted transplantation in children. It was with unique molecular identifiers that the TCRbeta library was prepared. Each CDR3 protein is one row after TCRdb ran MiXCR on the PCR reads. The sample has a few hundred thousand distinct CDR3 sequences; 10% to 15% are singletons. The specimen comprised PBMCs, mostly from graft donor cells, sampled 360 days after TCRalphabeta/CD19-depleted stem cell transplant. The receptors were gathered from a male patient younger than 18 who had a stem cell transplant for acute myeloid leukemia, so the T cells may come from the graft donor.

A few counts support this clonotype. The chain recombines TRBV29-1 with TRBJ1-1, with a tentative D call TRBD1 (6 bases). V dropped 4 bases and J dropped 6 bases, with 12 bases sitting between them. Germline V gene sequence: CDR1 SQVTM, CDR2 ANQGSEA. This CDR3 is 12 amino acids long. The CDR3 loop is CSVGRRGAEAFF. The CDR3 nucleotides are TGCAGCGTTGGGAGAAGGGGGGCTGAAGCTTTCTTT. The complete variable domain, with remaining parts taken from reference TRBV29-1 and TRBJ1-1, reads SAVISQKPSRDICQRGTSLTIQCQVDSQVTMMFWYRQQPGQSLTLIATANQGSEATYESGFVIDKFPISRPNLTFSTLTVSNMSPEDSSIYLCSVGRRGAEAFFGQGTRLTVV.

J is TRBJ2-1 and V is TRBV7-2; 8 bases agree with TRBD2. Germline V gene data show CDR1 as SGHTA and CDR2 as FQGNSA. This CDR3 spans 17 amino acids. J was trimmed by 0 bases and V by 7 bases; bases with no gene match: 11. Here the CDR3 reads CASTLLPLAGSYNEQFF. The CDR3 DNA is TGTGCCAGCACCCTTCTCCCCCTAGCGGGCTCCTACAATGAGCAGTTCTTC.

This clonotype has a count of ten or more. The V gene is TRBV5-1, the J gene TRBJ2-7; 10 bases match TRBD2. The CDR3 is made up of 17 amino acids. CDR1 and CDR2 (germline): SGHRS, YFSETQ. Unmatched junction bases numbered 6, after V lost 0 bases and J lost 0 bases. The CDR3 sequence: CASSLEPSGGSSYEQYF. The CDR3 DNA follows: TGCGCCAGCAGCTTGGAACCTAGCGGGGGTAGCTCCTACGAGCAGTACTTC.

The chain combines TRBV29-1 with TRBJ2-7; TRBD2 matches at 7 bases. Germline CDR1 reads SQVTM; CDR2 reads ANQGSEA. CDR3 length equals 16 residues. Germline trimming cut 5 bases from V and 6 bases from J; bases unmatched to any gene: 19. CDR3 bases: TGCAGCGTTTCCGGGCCCCTGTCGGGAGCGGGGTCCGAGCAGTACTTC. This translates into CSVSGPLSGAGSEQYF.

This sequence joins TRBV20-1 and TRBJ2-7, with TRBD2 matching over 9 bases. Germline CDR1 reads DFQATT; CDR2 reads SNEGSKA (reference sequence). V shed 1 base, J shed 1 base, and the junction held 14 bases outside the gene matches. CDR3 length: 18 residues. The CDR3 sequence is CSARVVAGGPFGSYEQYF. In DNA form, the CDR3 reads TGCAGTGCTAGAGTTGTGGCGGGAGGGCCGTTTGGGTCCTACGAGCAGTACTTC.

This clonotype was counted a few times. The rearrangement joins TRBV11-2 to TRBJ2-1, with 11 nucleotides matching TRBD2. The CDR3 sequence is 17 residues long. CDR1 is SGHAT and CDR2 is FQNNGV in the germline V gene. The V gene end was trimmed by 3 bases and the J gene end by 3 bases; junction bases not matched to a gene: 7. In DNA, the CDR3 is TGTGCCAGCAGCTTGAGACCGGGACTAGCGGACTACAATGAGCAGTTCTTC. It yields the protein CASSLRPGLADYNEQFF.

The V call is TRBV18, the J call TRBJ2-5, with D tentatively TRBD2 (5 bases). Germline CDR1 KGHSH, CDR2 LQKENI. The CDR3 is 14 residues long. Trimming removed 4 bases from V and 2 bases from J, with 11 bases in between. The chain's CDR3 is CASSLWTRQETQYF. CDR3 bases: TGTGCCAGCTCACTCTGGACTCGTCAAGAGACCCAGTACTTC. Variable domain in full (rest from reference TRBV18 and TRBJ2-5): NAGVMQNPRHLVRRRGQEARLRCSPMKGHSHVYWYRQLPEEGLKFMVYLQKENIIDESGMPKERFSAEFPKEGPSILRIQQVVRGDSAAYFCASSLWTRQETQYFGPGTRLLVL.

The genes are TRBV4-3 and TRBJ2-2, with D tentatively TRBD2 (5 bases). The CDR3 totals 16 residues. Germline V CDR1 and CDR2: LGHNA, YSLEER. V lost 0 bases and J lost 1, with 9 bases in between. CDR3 DNA sequence: TGCGCCAGCAGCCAAGAGGCCGGGATGAACACCGGGGAGCTGTTTTTT. This gives the protein CASSQEAGMNTGELFF.

In its sample, this clonotype was seen a few times. The chain carries TRBV9 and TRBJ1-5; D not resolved. V was pared by 2 bases and J by 2 bases, with 11 bases between. This CDR3 is built from 15 residues. Germline CDR1 and CDR2: SGDLS and YYNGEE. DNA for the CDR3: TGTGCCAGCAGCGTCGGCGGTCATGGCAATCAGCCCCAGCATTTT. Its translation: CASSVGGHGNQPQHF.

The chain links TRBV4-3 to TRBJ2-3; 8 bases match TRBD1. Germline V gene sequence: CDR1 LGHNA, CDR2 YSLEER. The CDR3 spans 17 residues. The J segment lost 2 bases and the V segment lost 3 bases, leaving 10 bases of the junction unmatched. CDR3: CASSHHPRTGHTDTQYF. The CDR3 DNA follows: TGCGCCAGCAGCCATCATCCCCGGACAGGGCACACAGATACGCAGTATTTT.

This clonotype was counted between two and nine times. This chain uses TRBV27 with TRBJ2-1; D uncertain. The V end lost 6 bases, the J end lost 0 bases, and 15 bases lay between the germline ends. Germline CDR1 reads MNHEY; CDR2 reads SMNVEV (reference sequence). The CDR3 totals 16 residues. The CDR3 loop is CASSFLTTSSYNEQFF. CDR3 nucleotides: TGTGCCAGCAGCTTCTTAACAACGAGCTCCTACAATGAGCAGTTCTTC.

V is TRBV9 and J is TRBJ2-6; perhaps D is TRBD1 or TRBD2 (6 bases each). This CDR3 has 17 amino acids. The V gene's germline CDR1 is SGDLS and CDR2 YYNGEE. V was clipped by 3 bases and J by 2 bases, with 15 bases between them. The CDR3 sequence is CASSGGRGVAGANVLTF. The CDR3 DNA sequence: TGTGCCAGCAGCGGAGGAAGGGGGGTGGCTGGGGCCAACGTCCTGACTTTC.

In this sample, this clonotype turned up a few times. This chain joins TRBV5-6 and TRBJ2-7, with TRBD2 as a possible D gene (6 bases). Germline V gives CDR1 SGHDT, CDR2 YYEEEE. CDR3 size: 15 residues. The V and J ends lost 3 bases and 0 bases respectively, with 13 bases between them. The CDR3 is CASSSSGLLSYEQYF. Written as DNA, the CDR3 is TGTGCCAGCAGCTCGTCGGGACTTCTCTCCTACGAGCAGTACTTC. Combining the CDR3 with reference TRBV5-6 and TRBJ2-7 gives the whole variable domain DAGVTQSPTHLIKTRGQQVTLRCSPKSGHDTVSWYQQALGQGPQFIFQYYEEEERQRGNFPDRFSGHQFPNYSSELNVNALLLGDSALYLCASSSSGLLSYEQYFGPGTRLTVT.

Here the CDR3 DNA reads TGCGCCAGCAGCTTGGCCGCGACAGGGTATAATTCACCCCTCCACTTT. It encodes CASSLAATGYNSPLHF. The chain has TRBV5-1 and TRBJ1-6; 7 nucleotides line up with TRBD1. The ends lost 0 bases at V and 4 bases at J; junction bases unmatched: 4. Per germline, CDR1 SGHRS and CDR2 YFSETQ. The CDR3 is 16 residues long.

This chain links TRBV5-1 with TRBJ2-7; tentative D call: TRBD2 (5 bases). The CDR3 has 13 residues. The V and J ends lost 0 bases and 3 bases respectively, with 7 bases between them. Germline assignment: CDR1 SGHRS and CDR2 YFSETQ. The DNA for the CDR3 is TGCGCCAGCAGCTTGGGAGGGTTCTACGAGCAGTACTTC. Residues: CASSLGGFYEQYF.

This clonotype has a count of ten or more. The rearrangement uses TRBV20-1 and TRBJ2-2, with D uncertain. CDR3 length: 11 amino acids. CDR1 is DFQATT, CDR2 SNEGSKA, per germline (reference sequence). The V gene lost 1 base and the J gene lost 6 bases, with 3 bases spanning the gap. CDR3 DNA: TGCAGTGCTAGAGCCCCCGGGGAGCTGTTTTTT. This codes for CSARAPGELFF.

This clonotype has only a few counts. The genes are TRBV19 and TRBJ2-5, with TRBD1 as a possible D gene (5 bases). The germline CDR1 and CDR2 sequences are LNHDA and SQIVND (reference sequence). There are 13 residues in the CDR3. Trimming pared 3 bases from V and 7 bases from J, leaving 12 bases between. DNA for the CDR3: TGTGCCAGTAGTATGGGGCCGGACGGGACCCAGTACTTC. Encoded protein: CASSMGPDGTQYF.

In this sample, this clonotype turned up many times. This rearrangement joins TRBV5-1 to TRBJ2-7; possibly TRBD1 for D (6 bases). V lost 2 bases and J 0 bases, leaving 12 bases between the germline ends. The CDR3 extends over 15 amino acids. Germline lookup yields CDR1 SGHRS and CDR2 YFSETQ. The CDR3 DNA is TGCGCCAGCAGCTTTTTGACAGGTCTCTCCTACGAGCAGTACTTC. Translating it yields CASSFLTGLSYEQYF.

This clonotype was detected ten times or more. The chain combines TRBV5-1 with TRBJ2-5, with a tentative D call TRBD1 (6 bases). Trimming took 6 bases from V and 2 from J, leaving 14 bases between them. Germline CDR1 is SGHRS and CDR2 is YFSETQ. CDR3 length: 14 residues. The CDR3 spells CASTFSGQQETQYF. The CDR3, as DNA: TGCGCCAGCACCTTCTCGGGACAACAAGAGACCCAGTACTTC.

This clonotype was observed many times. The chain joins TRBV28 to TRBJ1-5; unclear D gene. With 2 bases removed from V and 1 base from J, the gap between germline ends came to 6 bases. The CDR3 extends over 14 amino acids. Germline CDR1 reads MDHEN; CDR2 reads SYDVKM. The DNA for the CDR3 is TGTGCCAGCAGTTTAGTGCCAAGCAATCAGCCCCAGCATTTT. This gives the protein CASSLVPSNQPQHF.